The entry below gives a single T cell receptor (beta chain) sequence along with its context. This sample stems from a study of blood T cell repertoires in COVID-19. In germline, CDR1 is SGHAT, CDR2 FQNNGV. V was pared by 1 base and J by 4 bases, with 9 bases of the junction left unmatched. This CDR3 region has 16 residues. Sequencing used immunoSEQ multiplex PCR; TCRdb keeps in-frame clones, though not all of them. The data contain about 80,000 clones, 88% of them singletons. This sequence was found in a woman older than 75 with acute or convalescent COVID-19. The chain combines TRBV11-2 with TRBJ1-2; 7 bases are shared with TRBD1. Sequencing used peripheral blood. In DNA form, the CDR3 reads TGTGCCAGCAGCTTAGTCGGAGCCGCAGGGGGCTATGGCTACACCTTC. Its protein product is CASSLVGAAGGYGYTF. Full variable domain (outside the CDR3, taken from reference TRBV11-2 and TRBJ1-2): EAGVAQSPRYKIIEKRQSVAFWCNPISGHATLYWYQQILGQGPKLLIQFQNNGVVDDSQLPKDRFSAERLKGVDSTLKIQPAKLEDSAVYLCASSLVGAAGGYGYTFGSGTRLTVV.